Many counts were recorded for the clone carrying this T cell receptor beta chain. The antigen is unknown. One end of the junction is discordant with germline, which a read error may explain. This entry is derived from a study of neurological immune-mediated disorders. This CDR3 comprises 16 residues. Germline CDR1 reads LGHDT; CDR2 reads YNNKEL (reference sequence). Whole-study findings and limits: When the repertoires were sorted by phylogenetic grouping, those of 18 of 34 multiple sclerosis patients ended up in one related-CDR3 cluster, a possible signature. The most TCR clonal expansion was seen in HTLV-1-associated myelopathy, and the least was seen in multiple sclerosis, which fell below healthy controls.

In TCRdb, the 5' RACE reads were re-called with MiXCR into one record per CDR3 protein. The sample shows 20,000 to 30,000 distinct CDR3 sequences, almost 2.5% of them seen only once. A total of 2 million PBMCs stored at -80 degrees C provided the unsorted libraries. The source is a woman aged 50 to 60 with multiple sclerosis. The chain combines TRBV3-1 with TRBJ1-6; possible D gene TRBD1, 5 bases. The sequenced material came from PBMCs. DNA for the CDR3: TGTGCCAGCAGCGACGGAGGGGCTTTATATAATTCACCCCTCAACTTT. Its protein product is CASSDGGALYNSPLNF.